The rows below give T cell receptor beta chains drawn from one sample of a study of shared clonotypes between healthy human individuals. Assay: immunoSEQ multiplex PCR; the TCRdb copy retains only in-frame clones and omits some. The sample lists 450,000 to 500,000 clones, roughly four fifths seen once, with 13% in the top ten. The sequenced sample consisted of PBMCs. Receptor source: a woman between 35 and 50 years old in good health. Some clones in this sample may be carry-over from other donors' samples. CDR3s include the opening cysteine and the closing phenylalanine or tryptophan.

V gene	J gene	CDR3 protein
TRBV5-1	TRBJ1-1	CASSFNIPGQGRGDTEAFF
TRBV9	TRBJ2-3	CASRKDGGPGTDTQYF
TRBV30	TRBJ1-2	CAWRTGANYGYTF
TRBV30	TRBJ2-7	CAWSQVGHFSYEQYF
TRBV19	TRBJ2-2	CASSIRFPGELFF
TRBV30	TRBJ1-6	CAWSGGSSPLHF
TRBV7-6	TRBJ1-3	CASSLGQFDTIYF
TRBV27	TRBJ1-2	CASSTNPYGVMGYTF
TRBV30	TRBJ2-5	CAWSVRRVRETQYF
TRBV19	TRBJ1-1	CASSPTGGNTEAFF
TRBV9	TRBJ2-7	CASSVAQTPGNEQYF
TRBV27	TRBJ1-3	CASRTFRSSGNTIYF
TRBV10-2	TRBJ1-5	CASRPGTANQPQHF
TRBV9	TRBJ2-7	CASSVGLNYEQYF
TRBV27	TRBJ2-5	CASSPPGAARRTQYF
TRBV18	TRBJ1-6	CATSPEEWPNSPLHF
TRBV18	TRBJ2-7	CASSPTTGSYEQYF
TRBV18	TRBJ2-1	CASSYRDPTYNEQFF
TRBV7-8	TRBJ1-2	CASSLAGGGRLYYGYTF
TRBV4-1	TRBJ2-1	CASSQRDVYNEQFF
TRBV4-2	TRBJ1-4	CASSQDRTAEKLFF
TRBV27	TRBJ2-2	CASSSRVMRELFF
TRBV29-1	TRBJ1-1	CSASTGVGEAFF
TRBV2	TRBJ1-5	CASSGGGGHQPQHF
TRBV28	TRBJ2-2	CASSLGTRPGELFF
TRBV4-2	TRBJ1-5	CASSQSRSQPQHF
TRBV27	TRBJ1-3	CASSLVGTSGNTIYF
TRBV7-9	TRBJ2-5	CASSYSGGEETQYF
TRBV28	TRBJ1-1	CASTPPGGRNTEAFF
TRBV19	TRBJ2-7	CASSSGALQYF
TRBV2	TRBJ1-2	CASKGQGPNYGYTF
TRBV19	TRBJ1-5	CASSFVFQPQHF
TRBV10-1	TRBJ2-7	CASSETVEGRGYEQYF
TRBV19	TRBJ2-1	CASKSGGPSYNEQFF
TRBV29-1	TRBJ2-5	CSVARQGNQETQYF
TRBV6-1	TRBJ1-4	CASRPGQGREKLFF
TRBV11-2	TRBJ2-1	CASSLGGSGRGDEQFF
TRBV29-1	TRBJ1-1	CSVERVSTEAFF
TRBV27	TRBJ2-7	CASSWSGTSGYEQYF
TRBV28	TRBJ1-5	CASSLVSQPQHF
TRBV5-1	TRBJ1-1	CASSLGRRVSSDTEAFF
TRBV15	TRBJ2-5	CATSRDPGGQETQYF
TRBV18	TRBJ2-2	CASSPLGQAGTGELFF
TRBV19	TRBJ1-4	CASGYRTNEKLFF
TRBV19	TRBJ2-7	CASSIGTSGSYEQYF
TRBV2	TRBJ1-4	CASSRGATNEKLFF
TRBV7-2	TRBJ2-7	CASSPRGLSGGNEQYF
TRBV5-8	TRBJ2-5	CASSFGRGQALAETQYF
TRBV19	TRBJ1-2	CASSIEPQTRGYTF
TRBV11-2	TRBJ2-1	CASSPTLREQFF
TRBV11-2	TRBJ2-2	CASRLLTSGRAVVRELFF